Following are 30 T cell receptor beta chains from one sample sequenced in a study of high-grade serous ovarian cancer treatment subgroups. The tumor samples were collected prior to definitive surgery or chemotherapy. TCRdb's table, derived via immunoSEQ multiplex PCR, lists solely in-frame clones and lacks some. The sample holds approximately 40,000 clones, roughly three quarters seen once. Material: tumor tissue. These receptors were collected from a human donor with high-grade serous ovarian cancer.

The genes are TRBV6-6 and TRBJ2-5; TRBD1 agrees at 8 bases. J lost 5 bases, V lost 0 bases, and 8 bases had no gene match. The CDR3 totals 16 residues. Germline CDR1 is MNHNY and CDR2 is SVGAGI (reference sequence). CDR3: CASSYSVQGARETQYF. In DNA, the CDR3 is TGTGCCAGCAGTTACTCGGTCCAGGGGGCGCGGGAGACCCAGTACTTC.

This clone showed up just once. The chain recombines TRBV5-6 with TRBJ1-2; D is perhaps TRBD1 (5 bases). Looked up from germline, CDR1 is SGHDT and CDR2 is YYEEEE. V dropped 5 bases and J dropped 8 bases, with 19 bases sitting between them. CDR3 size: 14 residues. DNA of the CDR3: TGTGCCAGCAGTTATTTTCAGGGAATGGGAGGCTACACCTTC. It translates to CASSYFQGMGGYTF. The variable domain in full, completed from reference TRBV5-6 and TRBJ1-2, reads DAGVTQSPTHLIKTRGQQVTLRCSPKSGHDTVSWYQQALGQGPQFIFQYYEEEERQRGNFPDRFSGHQFPNYSSELNVNALLLGDSALYLCASSYFQGMGGYTFGSGTRLTVV.

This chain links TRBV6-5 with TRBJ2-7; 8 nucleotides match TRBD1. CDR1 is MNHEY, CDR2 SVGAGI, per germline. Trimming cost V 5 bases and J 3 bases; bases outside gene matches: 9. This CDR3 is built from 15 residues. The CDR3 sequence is CASSKFFTGGYEQYF. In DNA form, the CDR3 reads TGTGCCAGCAGTAAATTTTTCACAGGGGGCTACGAGCAGTACTTC.

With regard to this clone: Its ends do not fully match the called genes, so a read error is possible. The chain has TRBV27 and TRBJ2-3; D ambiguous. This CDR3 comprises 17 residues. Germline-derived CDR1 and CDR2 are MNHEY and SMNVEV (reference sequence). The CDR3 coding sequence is TGTGCCGGCAGTTTCCGTGTCCCCAGTACTAGCACAGATACGCAGTATTTT. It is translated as CAGSFRVPSTSTDTQYF.

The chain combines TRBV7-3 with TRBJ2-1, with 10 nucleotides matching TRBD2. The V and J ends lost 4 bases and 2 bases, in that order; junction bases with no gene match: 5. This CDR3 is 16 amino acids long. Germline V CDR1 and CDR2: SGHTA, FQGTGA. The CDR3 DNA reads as TGTGCCAGCAGCTCACAAGCGGGAGGGCCCTACAATGAGCAGTTCTTC. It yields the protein CASSSQAGGPYNEQFF.

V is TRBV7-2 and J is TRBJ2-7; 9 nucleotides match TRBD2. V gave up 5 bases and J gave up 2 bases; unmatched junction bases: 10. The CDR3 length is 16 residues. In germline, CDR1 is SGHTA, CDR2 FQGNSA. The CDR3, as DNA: TGTGCCAGCAGCCCCCCCGGAGCGGGAGGTGCCTACGAGCAGTACTTC. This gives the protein CASSPPGAGGAYEQYF.

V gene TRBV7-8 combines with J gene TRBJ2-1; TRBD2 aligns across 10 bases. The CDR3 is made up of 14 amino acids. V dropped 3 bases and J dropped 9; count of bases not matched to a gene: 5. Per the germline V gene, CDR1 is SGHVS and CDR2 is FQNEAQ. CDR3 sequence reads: CASSFSSSGGEQFF. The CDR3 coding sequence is TGTGCCAGCAGCTTCTCGTCTAGCGGGGGTGAGCAGTTCTTC.

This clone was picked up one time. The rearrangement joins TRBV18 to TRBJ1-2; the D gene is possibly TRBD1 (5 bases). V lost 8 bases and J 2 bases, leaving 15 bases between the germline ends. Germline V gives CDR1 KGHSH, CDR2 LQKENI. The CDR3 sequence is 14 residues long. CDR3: CASTDRGANYGYTF. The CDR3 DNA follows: TGTGCCAGCACGGACCGAGGGGCCAACTATGGCTACACCTTC.

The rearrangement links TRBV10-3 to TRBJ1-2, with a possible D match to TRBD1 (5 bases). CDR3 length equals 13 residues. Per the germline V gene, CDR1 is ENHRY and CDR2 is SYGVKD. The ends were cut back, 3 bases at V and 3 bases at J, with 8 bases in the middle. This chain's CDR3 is CAISDEGHYGYTF. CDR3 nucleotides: TGTGCCATCAGTGACGAGGGACACTATGGCTACACCTTC.

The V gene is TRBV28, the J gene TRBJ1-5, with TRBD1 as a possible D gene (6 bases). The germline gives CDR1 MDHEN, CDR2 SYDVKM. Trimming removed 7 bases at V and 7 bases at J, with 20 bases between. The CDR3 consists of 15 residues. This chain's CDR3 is CASTEGVGLGQPQHF. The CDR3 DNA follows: TGTGCCAGCACCGAGGGGGTAGGGCTCGGGCAGCCCCAGCATTTT.

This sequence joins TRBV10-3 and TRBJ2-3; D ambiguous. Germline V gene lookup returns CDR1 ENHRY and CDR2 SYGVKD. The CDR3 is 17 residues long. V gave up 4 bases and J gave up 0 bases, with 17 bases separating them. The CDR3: CAISGAWRRASTDTQYF. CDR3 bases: TGTGCCATCAGTGGGGCCTGGCGAAGAGCTAGCACAGATACGCAGTATTTT.

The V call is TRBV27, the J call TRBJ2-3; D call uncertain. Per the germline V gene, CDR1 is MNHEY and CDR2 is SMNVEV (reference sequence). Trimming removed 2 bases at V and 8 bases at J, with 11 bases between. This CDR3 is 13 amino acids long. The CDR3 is CASSLRARGTQYF. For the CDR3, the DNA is TGTGCCAGCAGTTTAAGGGCCCGCGGTACGCAGTATTTT.

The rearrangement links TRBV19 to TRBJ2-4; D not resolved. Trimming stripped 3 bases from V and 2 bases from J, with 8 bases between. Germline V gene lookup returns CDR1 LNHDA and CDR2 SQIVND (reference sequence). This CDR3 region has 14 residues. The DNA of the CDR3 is TGTGCCAGTAGTATTGGTAGTTCCAAAAACATTCAGTACTTC. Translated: CASSIGSSKNIQYF.

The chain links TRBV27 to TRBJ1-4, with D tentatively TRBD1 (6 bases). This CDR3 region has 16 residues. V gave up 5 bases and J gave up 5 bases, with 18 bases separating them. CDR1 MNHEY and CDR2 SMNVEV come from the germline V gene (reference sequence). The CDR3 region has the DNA TGTGCCAGCAGTCTAGCCGGGGGGGGGCGAAATGAAAAACTGTTTTTT. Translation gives CASSLAGGGRNEKLFF.

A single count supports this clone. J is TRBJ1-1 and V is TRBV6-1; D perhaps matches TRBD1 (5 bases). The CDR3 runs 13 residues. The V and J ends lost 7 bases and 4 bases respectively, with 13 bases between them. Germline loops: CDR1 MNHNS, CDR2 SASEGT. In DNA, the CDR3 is TGTGCCAGCACTCAGGGACTGAGCACTGAAGCTTTCTTT. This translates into CASTQGLSTEAFF.

The CDR3 protein is CASSPHPNSGSSYNEQFF. CDR3 DNA sequence: TGTGCCAGCAGCCCTCACCCCAATAGCGGGAGCTCCTACAATGAGCAGTTCTTC. V and J are TRBV9 and TRBJ2-1; 9 bases line up with TRBD2. The CDR3 is 18 amino acids. With 4 bases clipped from V and 0 bases from J, the junction kept 11 bases outside the gene matches. Germline V gene lookup returns CDR1 SGDLS and CDR2 YYNGEE.

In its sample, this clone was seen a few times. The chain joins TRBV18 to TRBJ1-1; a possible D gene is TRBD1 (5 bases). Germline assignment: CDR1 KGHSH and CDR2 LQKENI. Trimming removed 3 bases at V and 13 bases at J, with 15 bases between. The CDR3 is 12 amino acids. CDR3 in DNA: TGTGCCAGCTCACCCCTCGAGGGGAGGCTTTTCTTT. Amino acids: CASSPLEGRLFF.

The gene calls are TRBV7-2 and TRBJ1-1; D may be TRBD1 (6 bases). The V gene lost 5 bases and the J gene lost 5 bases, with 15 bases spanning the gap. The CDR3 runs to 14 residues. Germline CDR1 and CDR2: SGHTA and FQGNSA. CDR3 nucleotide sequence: TGTGCCAGCAGCGAACAGGGATCTATTACTGAAGCTTTCTTT. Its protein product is CASSEQGSITEAFF.

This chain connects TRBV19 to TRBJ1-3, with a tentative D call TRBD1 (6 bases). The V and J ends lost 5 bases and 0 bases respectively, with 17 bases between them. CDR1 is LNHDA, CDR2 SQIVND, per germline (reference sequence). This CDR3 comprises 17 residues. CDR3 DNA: TGTGCCAGTAGTCGACCGGGACACTTTTCCTCTGGAAACACCATATATTTT. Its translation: CASSRPGHFSSGNTIYF. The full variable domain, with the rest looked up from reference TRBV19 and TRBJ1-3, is DGGITQSPKYLFRKEGQNVTLSCEQNLNHDAMYWYRQDPGQGLRLIYYSQIVNDFQKGDIAEGYSVSREKKESFPLTVTSAQKNPTAFYLCASSRPGHFSSGNTIYFGEGSWLTVV.

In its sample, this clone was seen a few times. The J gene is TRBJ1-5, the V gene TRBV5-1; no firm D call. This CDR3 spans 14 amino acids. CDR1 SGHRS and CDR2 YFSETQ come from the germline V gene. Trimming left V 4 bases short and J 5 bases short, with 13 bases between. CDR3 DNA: TGCGCCAGCAGCCCGGGGTGGGCCGATCAGCCCCAGCATTTT. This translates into CASSPGWADQPQHF.

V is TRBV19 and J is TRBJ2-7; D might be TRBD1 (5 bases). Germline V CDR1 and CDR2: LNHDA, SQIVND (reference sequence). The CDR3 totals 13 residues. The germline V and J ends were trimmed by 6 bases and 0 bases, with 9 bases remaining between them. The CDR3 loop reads CASSRQISYEQYF. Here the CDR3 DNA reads TGTGCCAGTAGCAGACAGATCTCCTACGAGCAGTACTTC.

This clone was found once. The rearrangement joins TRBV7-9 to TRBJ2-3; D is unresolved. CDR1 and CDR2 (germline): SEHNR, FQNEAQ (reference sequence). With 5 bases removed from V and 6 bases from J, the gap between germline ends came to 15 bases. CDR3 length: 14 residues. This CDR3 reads CASSRALPGDTQYF. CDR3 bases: TGTGCCAGCAGCCGGGCCCTACCCGGGGATACGCAGTATTTT.

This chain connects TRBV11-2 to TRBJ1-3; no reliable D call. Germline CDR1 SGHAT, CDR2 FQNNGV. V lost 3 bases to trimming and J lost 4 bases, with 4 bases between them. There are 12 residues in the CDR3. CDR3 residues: CASSFTGNTIYF. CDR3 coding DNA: TGTGCCAGCAGCTTTACAGGAAACACCATATATTTT.

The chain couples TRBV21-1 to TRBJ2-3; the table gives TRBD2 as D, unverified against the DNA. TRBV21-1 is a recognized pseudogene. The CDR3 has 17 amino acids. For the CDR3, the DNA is TGTGCCAGCAGCACAAGGCCGGGACTAGCGGGGTGCGATACGCAGTATTTT. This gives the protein CASSTRPGLAGCDTQYF.

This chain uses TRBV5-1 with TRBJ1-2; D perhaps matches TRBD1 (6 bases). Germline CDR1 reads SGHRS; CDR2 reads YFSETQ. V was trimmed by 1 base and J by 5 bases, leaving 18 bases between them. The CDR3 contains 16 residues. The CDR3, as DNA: TGCGCCAGCAGCTTGATGGCACAGGGCACCCTTTATGGCTACACCTTC. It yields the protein CASSLMAQGTLYGYTF.

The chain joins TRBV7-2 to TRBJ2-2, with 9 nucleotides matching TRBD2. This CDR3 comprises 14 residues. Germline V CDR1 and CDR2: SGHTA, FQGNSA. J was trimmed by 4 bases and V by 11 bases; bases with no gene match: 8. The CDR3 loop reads CAARLAGLTGELFF. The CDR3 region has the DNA TGTGCCGCGCGGCTAGCGGGACTCACCGGGGAGCTGTTTTTT.

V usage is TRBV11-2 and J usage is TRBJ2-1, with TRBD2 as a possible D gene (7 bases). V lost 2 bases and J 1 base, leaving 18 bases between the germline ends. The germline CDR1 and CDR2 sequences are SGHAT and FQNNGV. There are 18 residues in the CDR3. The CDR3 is CASSLSPRGAASYNEQFF. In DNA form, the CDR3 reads TGTGCCAGCAGCTTATCCCCACGGGGGGCCGCATCCTACAATGAGCAGTTCTTC.

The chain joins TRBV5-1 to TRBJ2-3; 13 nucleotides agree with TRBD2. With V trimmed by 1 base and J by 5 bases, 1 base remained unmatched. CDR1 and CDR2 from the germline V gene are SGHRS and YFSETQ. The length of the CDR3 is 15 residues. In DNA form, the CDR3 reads TGCGCCAGCAGCTTGACTAGCGGGAGGGAAGATACGCAGTATTTT. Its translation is CASSLTSGREDTQYF.

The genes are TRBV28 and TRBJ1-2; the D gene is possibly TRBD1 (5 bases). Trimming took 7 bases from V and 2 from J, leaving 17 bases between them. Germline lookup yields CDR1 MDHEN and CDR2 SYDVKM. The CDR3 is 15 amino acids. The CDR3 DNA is TGTGCCAGCAACTTGGGGCAGAGTTCCAACTATGGCTACACCTTC. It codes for CASNLGQSSNYGYTF.

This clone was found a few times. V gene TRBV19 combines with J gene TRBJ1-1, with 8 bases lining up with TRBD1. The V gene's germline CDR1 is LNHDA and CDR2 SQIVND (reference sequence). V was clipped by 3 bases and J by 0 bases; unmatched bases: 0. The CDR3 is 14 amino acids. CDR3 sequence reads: CASSMDRVNTEAFF. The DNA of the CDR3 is TGTGCCAGTAGTATGGACAGGGTGAACACTGAAGCTTTCTTT.